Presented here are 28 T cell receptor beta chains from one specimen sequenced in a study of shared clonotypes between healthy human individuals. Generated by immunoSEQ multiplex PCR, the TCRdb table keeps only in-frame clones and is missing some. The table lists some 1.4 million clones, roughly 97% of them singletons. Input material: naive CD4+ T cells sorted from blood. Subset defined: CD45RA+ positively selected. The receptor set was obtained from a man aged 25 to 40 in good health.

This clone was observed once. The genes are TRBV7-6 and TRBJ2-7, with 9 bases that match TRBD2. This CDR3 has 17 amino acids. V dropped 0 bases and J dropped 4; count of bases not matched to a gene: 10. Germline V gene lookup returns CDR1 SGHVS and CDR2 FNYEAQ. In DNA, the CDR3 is TGTGCCAGCAGCTTAGCACCGGCTAGCGGGATGCAATACGAGCAGTACTTC. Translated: CASSLAPASGMQYEQYF.

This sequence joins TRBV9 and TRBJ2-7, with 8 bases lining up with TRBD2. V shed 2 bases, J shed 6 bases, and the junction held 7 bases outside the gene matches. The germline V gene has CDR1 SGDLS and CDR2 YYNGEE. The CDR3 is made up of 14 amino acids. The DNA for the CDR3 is TGTGCCAGCAGCGTGGGGACTAGAAACTTCGAGCAGTACTTC. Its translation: CASSVGTRNFEQYF. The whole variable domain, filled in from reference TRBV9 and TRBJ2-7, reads DSGVTQTPKHLITATGQRVTLRCSPRSGDLSVYWYQQSLDQGLQFLIQYYNGEERAKGNILERFSAQQFPDLHSELNLSSLELGDSALYFCASSVGTRNFEQYFGPGTRLTVT.

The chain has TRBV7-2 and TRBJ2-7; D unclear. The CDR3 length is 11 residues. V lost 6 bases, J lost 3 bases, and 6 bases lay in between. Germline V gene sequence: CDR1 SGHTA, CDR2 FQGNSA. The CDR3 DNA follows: TGTGCCAGCAGATCGGGCTACGAGCAGTACTTC. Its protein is CASRSGYEQYF.

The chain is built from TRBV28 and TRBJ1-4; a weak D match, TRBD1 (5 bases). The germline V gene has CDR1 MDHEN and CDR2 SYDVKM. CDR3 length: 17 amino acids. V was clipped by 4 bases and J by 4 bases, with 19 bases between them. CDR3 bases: TGTGCCAGCAGTTCCGGGACTTCAGGACGTGGTAATGAAAAACTGTTTTTT. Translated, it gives CASSSGTSGRGNEKLFF. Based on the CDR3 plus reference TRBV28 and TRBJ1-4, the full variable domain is DVKVTQSSRYLVKRTGEKVFLECVQDMDHENMFWYRQDPGLGLRLIYFSYDVKMKEKGDIPEGYSVSREKKERFSLILESASTNQTSMYLCASSSGTSGRGNEKLFFGSGTQLSVL.

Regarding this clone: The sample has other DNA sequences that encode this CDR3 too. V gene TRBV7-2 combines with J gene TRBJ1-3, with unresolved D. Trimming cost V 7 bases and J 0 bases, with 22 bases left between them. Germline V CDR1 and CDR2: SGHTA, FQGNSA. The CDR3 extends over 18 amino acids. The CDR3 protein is CASTKSGSRASSGNTIYF. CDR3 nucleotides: TGTGCCAGCACCAAATCGGGGAGCCGGGCCAGCTCTGGAAACACCATATATTTT.

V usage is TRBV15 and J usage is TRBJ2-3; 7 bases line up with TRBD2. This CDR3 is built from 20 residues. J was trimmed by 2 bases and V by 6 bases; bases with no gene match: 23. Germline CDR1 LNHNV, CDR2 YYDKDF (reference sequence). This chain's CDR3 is CATRKRFRGFAGAYTDTQYF. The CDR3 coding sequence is TGTGCCACCAGAAAAAGGTTTCGGGGGTTTGCGGGAGCTTACACAGATACGCAGTATTTT. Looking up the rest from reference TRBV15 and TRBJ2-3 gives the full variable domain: DAMVIQNPRYQVTQFGKPVTLSCSQTLNHNVMYWYQQKSSQAPKLLFHYYDKDFNNEADTPDNFQSRRPNTSFCFLDIRSPGLGDTAMYLCATRKRFRGFAGAYTDTQYFGPGTRLTVL.

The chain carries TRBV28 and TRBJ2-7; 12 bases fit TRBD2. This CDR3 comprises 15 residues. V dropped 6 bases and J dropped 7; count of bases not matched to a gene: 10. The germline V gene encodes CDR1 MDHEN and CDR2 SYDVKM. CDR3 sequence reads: CASSQSLAGGREQYF. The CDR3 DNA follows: TGTGCCAGCAGCCAATCACTAGCGGGAGGAAGGGAGCAGTACTTC.

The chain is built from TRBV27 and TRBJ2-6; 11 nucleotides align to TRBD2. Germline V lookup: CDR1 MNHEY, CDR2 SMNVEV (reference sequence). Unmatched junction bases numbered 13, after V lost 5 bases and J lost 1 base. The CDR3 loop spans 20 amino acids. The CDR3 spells CASSLRLAGTTRSGANVLTF. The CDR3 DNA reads TGTGCCAGCAGTCTCAGACTAGCGGGGACAACTCGATCTGGGGCCAACGTCCTGACTTTC.

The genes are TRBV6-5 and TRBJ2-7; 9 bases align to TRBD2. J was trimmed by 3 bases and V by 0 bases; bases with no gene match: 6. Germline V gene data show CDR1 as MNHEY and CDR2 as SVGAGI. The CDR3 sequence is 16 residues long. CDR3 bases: TGTGCCAGCAGTTACTCAGGCGGGAGGGCCTTCTACGAGCAGTACTTC. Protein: CASSYSGGRAFYEQYF.

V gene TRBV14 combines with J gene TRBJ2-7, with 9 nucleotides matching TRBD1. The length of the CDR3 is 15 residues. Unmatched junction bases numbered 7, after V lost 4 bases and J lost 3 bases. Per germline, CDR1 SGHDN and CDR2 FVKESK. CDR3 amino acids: CASSRTGQGFYEQYF. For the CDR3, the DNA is TGTGCCAGCAGCCGAACGGGACAGGGTTTCTACGAGCAGTACTTC.

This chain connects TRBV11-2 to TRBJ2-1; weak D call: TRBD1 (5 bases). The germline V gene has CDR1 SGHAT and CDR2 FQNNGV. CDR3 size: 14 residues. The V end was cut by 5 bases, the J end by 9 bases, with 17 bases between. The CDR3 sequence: CASSPLPRTSEQFF. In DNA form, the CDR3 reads TGTGCCAGCAGCCCCCTTCCTAGGACATCTGAGCAGTTCTTC.

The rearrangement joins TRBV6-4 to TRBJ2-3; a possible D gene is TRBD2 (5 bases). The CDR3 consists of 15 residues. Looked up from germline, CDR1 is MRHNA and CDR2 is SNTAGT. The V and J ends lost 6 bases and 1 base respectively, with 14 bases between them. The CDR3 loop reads CASSEGRGRTDTQYF. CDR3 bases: TGTGCCAGCAGCGAGGGTAGAGGACGCACAGATACGCAGTATTTT.

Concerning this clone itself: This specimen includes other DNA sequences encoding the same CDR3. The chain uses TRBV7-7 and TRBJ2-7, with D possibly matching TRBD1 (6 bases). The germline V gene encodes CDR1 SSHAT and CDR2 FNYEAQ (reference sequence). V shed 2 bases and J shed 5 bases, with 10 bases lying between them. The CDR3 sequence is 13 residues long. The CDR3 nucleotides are TGTGCCAGCAGCTTAAACAGGGCGGACGAGCAGTACTTC. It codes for CASSLNRADEQYF.

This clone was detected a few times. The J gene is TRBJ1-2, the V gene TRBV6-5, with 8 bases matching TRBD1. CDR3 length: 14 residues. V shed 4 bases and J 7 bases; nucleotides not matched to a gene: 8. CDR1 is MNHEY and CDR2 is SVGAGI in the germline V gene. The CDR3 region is CASSSWQGAGGYTF. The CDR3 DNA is TGTGCCAGCAGTTCCTGGCAGGGGGCTGGTGGCTACACCTTC.

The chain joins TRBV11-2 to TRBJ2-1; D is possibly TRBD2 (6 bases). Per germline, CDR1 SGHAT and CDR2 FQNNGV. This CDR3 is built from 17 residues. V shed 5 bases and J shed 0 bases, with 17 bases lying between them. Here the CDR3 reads CASSRPRVAASYNEQFF. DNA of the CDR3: TGTGCCAGCAGCCGACCCCGAGTAGCGGCCTCCTACAATGAGCAGTTCTTC. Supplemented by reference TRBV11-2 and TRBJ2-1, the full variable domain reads EAGVAQSPRYKIIEKRQSVAFWCNPISGHATLYWYQQILGQGPKLLIQFQNNGVVDDSQLPKDRFSAERLKGVDSTLKIQPAKLEDSAVYLCASSRPRVAASYNEQFFGPGTRLTVL.

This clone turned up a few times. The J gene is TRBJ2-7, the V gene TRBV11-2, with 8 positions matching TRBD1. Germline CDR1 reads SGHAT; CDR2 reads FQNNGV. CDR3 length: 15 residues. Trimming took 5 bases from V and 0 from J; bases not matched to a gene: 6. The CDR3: CASSMTGAYSYEQYF. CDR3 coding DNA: TGTGCCAGCAGCATGACAGGGGCCTACTCCTACGAGCAGTACTTC.

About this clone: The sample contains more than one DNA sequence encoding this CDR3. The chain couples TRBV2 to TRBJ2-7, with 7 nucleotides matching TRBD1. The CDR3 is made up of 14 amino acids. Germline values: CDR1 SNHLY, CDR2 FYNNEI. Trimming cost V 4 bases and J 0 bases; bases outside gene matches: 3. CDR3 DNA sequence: TGTGCCAGCAGTGGCCGGACAGGCTCCTACGAGCAGTACTTC. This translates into CASSGRTGSYEQYF.

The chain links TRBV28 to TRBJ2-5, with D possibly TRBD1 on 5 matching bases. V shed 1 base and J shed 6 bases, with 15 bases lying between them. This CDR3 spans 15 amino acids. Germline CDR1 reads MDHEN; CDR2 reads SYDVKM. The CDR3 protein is CASSLLWETDKTQYF. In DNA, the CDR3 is TGTGCCAGCAGTTTATTGTGGGAAACGGACAAGACCCAGTACTTC.

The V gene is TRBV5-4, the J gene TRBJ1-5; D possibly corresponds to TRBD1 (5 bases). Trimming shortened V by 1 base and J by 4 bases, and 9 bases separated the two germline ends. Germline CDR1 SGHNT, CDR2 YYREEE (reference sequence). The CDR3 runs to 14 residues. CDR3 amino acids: CASSLKGPNQPQHF. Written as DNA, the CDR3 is TGTGCCAGCAGCTTGAAGGGGCCTAATCAGCCCCAGCATTTT.

For the CDR3, the DNA is TGTGCTAGTGGTTTGGTACGGGACAAGGGGAGCTCCTACAATGAGCAGTTCTTC. This codes for CASGLVRDKGSSYNEQFF. J is TRBJ2-1 and V is TRBV12-5, with D tentatively TRBD1 (6 bases). The CDR3 is 18 residues long. V shed 0 bases and J shed 0 bases, with 15 bases lying between them. Germline CDR1 and CDR2: LGHNT and FRNRAP.

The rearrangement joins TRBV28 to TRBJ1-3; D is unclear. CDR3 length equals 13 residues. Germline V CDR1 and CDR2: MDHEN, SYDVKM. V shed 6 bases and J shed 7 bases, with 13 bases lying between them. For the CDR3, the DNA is TGTGCCAGCAGCTTCGCCCTTTGGAACACCATATATTTT. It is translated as CASSFALWNTIYF. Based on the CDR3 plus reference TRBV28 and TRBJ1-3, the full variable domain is DVKVTQSSRYLVKRTGEKVFLECVQDMDHENMFWYRQDPGLGLRLIYFSYDVKMKEKGDIPEGYSVSREKKERFSLILESASTNQTSMYLCASSFALWNTIYFGEGSWLTVV.

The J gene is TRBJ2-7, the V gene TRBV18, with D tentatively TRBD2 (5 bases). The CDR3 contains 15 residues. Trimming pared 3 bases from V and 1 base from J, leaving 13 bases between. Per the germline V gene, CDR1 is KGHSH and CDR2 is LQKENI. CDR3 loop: CASSPEGIGSYEQYF. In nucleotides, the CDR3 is TGTGCCAGCTCACCTGAGGGTATAGGGTCCTACGAGCAGTACTTC.

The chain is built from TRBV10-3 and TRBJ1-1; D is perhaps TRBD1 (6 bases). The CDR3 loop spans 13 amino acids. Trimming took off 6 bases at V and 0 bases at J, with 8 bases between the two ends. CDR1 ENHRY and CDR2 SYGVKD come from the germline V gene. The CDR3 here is CAIRGGVNTEAFF. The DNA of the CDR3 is TGTGCCATCAGAGGGGGTGTGAACACTGAAGCTTTCTTT.

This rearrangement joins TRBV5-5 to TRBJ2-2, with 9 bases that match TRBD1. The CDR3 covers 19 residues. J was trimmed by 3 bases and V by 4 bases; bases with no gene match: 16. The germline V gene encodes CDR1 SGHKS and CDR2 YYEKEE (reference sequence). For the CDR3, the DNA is TGTGCCAGCAGCCCGTTGGGACAGGGATTATTTGTGGACACCGGGGAGCTGTTTTTT. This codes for CASSPLGQGLFVDTGELFF.

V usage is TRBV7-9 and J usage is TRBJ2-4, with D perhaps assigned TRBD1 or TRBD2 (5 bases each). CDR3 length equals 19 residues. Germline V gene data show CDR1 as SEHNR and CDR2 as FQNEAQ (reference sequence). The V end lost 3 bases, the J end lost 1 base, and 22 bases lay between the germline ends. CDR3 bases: TGTGCCAGCAGCTTCGGCACGGGGTGGGGCACGGGGGCCAAAAACATTCAGTACTTC. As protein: CASSFGTGWGTGAKNIQYF.

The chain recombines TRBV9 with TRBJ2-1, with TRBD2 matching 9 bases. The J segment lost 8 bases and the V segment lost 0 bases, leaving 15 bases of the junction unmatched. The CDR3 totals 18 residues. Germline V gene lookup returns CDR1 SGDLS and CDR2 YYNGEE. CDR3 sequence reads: CASSVGDHPGTSFYEQFF. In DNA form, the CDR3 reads TGTGCCAGCAGCGTAGGGGACCACCCCGGGACTAGCTTCTATGAGCAGTTCTTC.

The CDR3 here is CASSLFLRSYTF. CDR3 nucleotide sequence: TGTGCCAGCAGTTTATTTCTGCGCAGCTACACCTTC. The chain couples TRBV28 to TRBJ1-2; D is unclear. Germline V gene lookup returns CDR1 MDHEN and CDR2 SYDVKM. Between the trimmed V and J ends, which lost 1 base and 9 bases, there was a span of 9 bases. This CDR3 is built from 12 residues.

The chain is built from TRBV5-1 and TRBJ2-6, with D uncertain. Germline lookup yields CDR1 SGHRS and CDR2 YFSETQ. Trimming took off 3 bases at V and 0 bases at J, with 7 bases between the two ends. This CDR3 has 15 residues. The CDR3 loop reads CASSYSNSGANVLTF. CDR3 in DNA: TGCGCCAGCAGCTACAGTAACTCTGGGGCCAACGTCCTGACTTTC.